Following are 11 T cell receptor beta chains from one sample sequenced in a study of control samples from healthy donors and cancer patients. TCRdb keeps only in-frame clones here, not all; method: immunoSEQ multiplex PCR. The table lists about 35,000 clones, about 94% of them singletons. The specimen was PBMCs. All receptors come from a man in his forties with colorectal cancer.

The chain combines TRBV6-1 with TRBJ1-5; 8 bases agree with TRBD1. Germline CDR1 is MNHNS and CDR2 is SASEGT. The junction had 5 bases not matched to a gene; V was cut back by 2 bases and J by 2 bases. The CDR3 consists of 16 residues. CDR3 bases: TGTGCCAGCAGTGAATACCCGGACAGGGGCAATCAGCCCCAGCATTTT. Translating it yields CASSEYPDRGNQPQHF.

This chain links TRBV6-4 with TRBJ2-2; D not resolved. Per the germline V gene, CDR1 is MRHNA and CDR2 is SNTAGT. This CDR3 has 13 amino acids. The germline V and J ends were trimmed by 4 bases and 1 base, with 4 bases remaining between them. The CDR3 region has the DNA TGTGCCAGCAGTGGAGGGAACACCGGGGAGCTGTTTTTT. It specifies CASSGGNTGELFF.

The V call is TRBV11-3, the J call TRBJ2-3; D is unresolved. V lost 5 bases and J 5 bases, leaving 11 bases between the germline ends. The CDR3 extends over 13 amino acids. Germline V gene sequence: CDR1 SGHNT, CDR2 YENEEA. In DNA, the CDR3 is TGTGCCAGCAGCCCCGAGCGAGGAGATACGCAGTATTTT. Translated: CASSPERGDTQYF.

The rearrangement links TRBV30 to TRBJ2-3; 11 bases line up with TRBD1. The CDR3 has 16 amino acids. The V segment lost 0 bases and the J segment 1 base; nucleotides outside the gene matches: 3. Germline lookup yields CDR1 GTSNPN and CDR2 SVGIG (reference sequence). The CDR3 DNA reads TGTGCCTGGAGTGTCAGGACAGGGGGCCGCACAGATACGCAGTATTTT. Protein product: CAWSVRTGGRTDTQYF.

The chain is built from TRBV6-5 and TRBJ2-7; no clear D. Germline assignment: CDR1 MNHEY and CDR2 SVGAGI. Trimming took off 4 bases at V and 7 bases at J, with 11 bases between the two ends. This CDR3 region has 12 residues. The CDR3 protein is CASSFSGQEQYF. The DNA for the CDR3 is TGTGCCAGCAGTTTTTCTGGGCAGGAGCAGTACTTC.

The count of this clone is one. This chain links TRBV9 with TRBJ2-7, with TRBD2 matching 11 bases. Trimming cost V 4 bases and J 7 bases; bases outside gene matches: 13. CDR1 is SGDLS and CDR2 is YYNGEE in the germline V gene. The CDR3 consists of 16 residues. The CDR3 DNA is TGTGCCAGCAGCTCCAGAACTAGCGGGGGACTAGGAGAGCAGTACTTC. Translation: CASSSRTSGGLGEQYF. The full variable domain, its missing parts supplied by reference TRBV9 and TRBJ2-7, is DSGVTQTPKHLITATGQRVTLRCSPRSGDLSVYWYQQSLDQGLQFLIQYYNGEERAKGNILERFSAQQFPDLHSELNLSSLELGDSALYFCASSSRTSGGLGEQYFGPGTRLTVT.

This sequence joins TRBV30 and TRBJ2-7; 8 nucleotides align to TRBD1. The V gene end was trimmed by 7 bases and the J gene end by 6 bases; junction bases not matched to a gene: 11. This CDR3 region has 13 residues. Germline loops: CDR1 GTSNPN, CDR2 SVGIG (reference sequence). The CDR3 DNA reads TGTGCCTCCACGACAGGGGCAACGGGCGAGCAGTACTTC. It codes for CASTTGATGEQYF.

CDR3 DNA: TGTGCCGGCATGGGGACTCCCCCCTTGGCCATACTAGCGGGGGAACCTGGCACAGATACGCAGTATTTT. This gives the protein CAGMGTPPLAILAGEPGTDTQYF. The chain couples TRBV2 to TRBJ2-3, with 11 nucleotides matching TRBD2. V shed 11 bases and J 1 base; nucleotides not matched to a gene: 32. The CDR3 is 23 amino acids. The V gene's germline CDR1 is SNHLY and CDR2 FYNNEI.

The chain uses TRBV15 and TRBJ1-6; D unresolved. V was shortened by 3 bases and J by 10 bases, with 10 bases between the two germline ends. This CDR3 comprises 13 residues. Germline CDR1 reads LNHNV; CDR2 reads YYDKDF (reference sequence). The chain's CDR3 is CATSRDPGSPLHF. In DNA, the CDR3 is TGTGCCACCAGCAGGGATCCCGGCTCACCCCTCCACTTT.

V and J are TRBV19 and TRBJ1-1; a possible D gene is TRBD1 (6 bases). Germline values: CDR1 LNHDA, CDR2 SQIVND (reference sequence). The V end was cut by 4 bases, the J end by 5 bases, with 11 bases between. The CDR3 has 13 amino acids. The CDR3 loop is CASSRTGTTEAFF. The CDR3 DNA sequence: TGTGCCAGTAGTAGAACAGGGACGACTGAAGCTTTCTTT. The full variable domain, completed using reference TRBV19 and TRBJ1-1, is DGGITQSPKYLFRKEGQNVTLSCEQNLNHDAMYWYRQDPGQGLRLIYYSQIVNDFQKGDIAEGYSVSREKKESFPLTVTSAQKNPTAFYLCASSRTGTTEAFFGQGTRLTVV.

This chain joins TRBV3-1 (or the pseudogene TRBV3-2) and TRBJ2-5; D is unresolved. V lost 0 bases to trimming and J lost 7 bases, with 9 bases between them. Per the germline V gene, CDR1 is LGHDT and CDR2 is YNNKEL (reference sequence). The CDR3 covers 13 residues. CDR3 amino acids: CASSQDTPATQYF. For the CDR3, the DNA is TGTGCCAGCAGCCAAGATACCCCCGCGACCCAGTACTTC.